These 28 T cell receptor beta chains were all obtained from the same sample, sequenced in a study of CD8 T cells in ankylosing spondylitis. TCRdb recomputed calls from the 5' RACE reads with MiXCR, one row per CDR3 protein. The sample records about 220,000 distinct CDR3 sequences, roughly 24% being singletons. The sequenced sample consisted of blood, either unsorted or a sorted T cell fraction (not recorded which). The source is a male donor with ankylosing spondylitis or in good health (not recorded which).

The chain carries TRBV7-2 and TRBJ2-7, with D maybe TRBD2 (6 bases). The V end lost 3 bases, the J end lost 6 bases, and 21 bases lay between the germline ends. The CDR3 has 16 residues. The germline CDR1 and CDR2 sequences are SGHTA and FQGNSA. This CDR3 reads CASSLLASTLPCEQYF. In nucleotides, the CDR3 is TGTGCCAGCAGCTTGCTAGCGTCTACCCTCCCCTGCGAGCAGTACTTC.

The CDR3 region has the DNA TGCAGTGCCCGGCACAGCTATTCAACCTACGAGCAGTACTTC. It is translated as CSARHSYSTYEQYF. This chain links TRBV20-1 with TRBJ2-7, with unresolved D. Per the germline V gene, CDR1 is DFQATT and CDR2 is SNEGSKA (reference sequence). V was trimmed by 6 bases and J by 2 bases, leaving 17 bases between them. The CDR3 runs 14 residues.

This clonotype was recorded a few times. V usage is TRBV20-1 and J usage is TRBJ2-2; D remains unclear. This CDR3 contains 15 residues. Germline lookup yields CDR1 DFQATT and CDR2 SNEGSKA (reference sequence). V was cut by 0 bases and J by 0 bases, with 8 bases left in between. The CDR3 DNA is TGCAGTGCTAGAGATAAGAAGGCGAACACCGGGGAGCTGTTTTTT. Residues: CSARDKKANTGELFF.

The chain uses TRBV20-1 and TRBJ2-5; TRBD1 aligns across 10 bases. The CDR3 covers 13 residues. Germline CDR1 DFQATT, CDR2 SNEGSKA (reference sequence). After removal of 5 bases from V and 4 bases from J, the junction contained 4 bases not matched to a gene. CDR3 region: CSAGRTGGETQYF. The CDR3 DNA follows: TGCAGTGCTGGGAGGACAGGGGGAGAGACCCAGTACTTC.

The chain uses TRBV20-1 and TRBJ2-7; TRBD1 aligns across 8 bases. V lost 6 bases, J lost 1 base, and 14 bases stayed unmatched. The CDR3 is 16 amino acids. Germline V gene lookup returns CDR1 DFQATT and CDR2 SNEGSKA (reference sequence). CDR3 protein: CSAPDRGWSGSYEQYF. CDR3 DNA sequence: TGCAGTGCCCCAGACAGGGGCTGGAGCGGATCCTACGAGCAGTACTTC.

This chain connects TRBV5-6 to TRBJ2-6; D gene ambiguous. The CDR3 loop spans 16 amino acids. V was trimmed by 5 bases and J by 0 bases, leaving 12 bases between them. Germline loops: CDR1 SGHDT, CDR2 YYEEEE. The DNA of the CDR3 is TGTGCCAGCAGTTCCGGTAGAATCTCTGGGGCCAACGTCCTGACTTTC. Translating it yields CASSSGRISGANVLTF.

In this sample, this clonotype turned up a few times. The chain combines TRBV27 with TRBJ2-3; the D gene is possibly TRBD1 (5 bases). The V end was cut by 1 base, the J end by 4 bases, with 18 bases between. This CDR3 spans 17 amino acids. The germline V gene has CDR1 MNHEY and CDR2 SMNVEV (reference sequence). The CDR3 here is CASSLYLTGDWADTQYF. In nucleotides, the CDR3 is TGTGCCAGCAGTTTATACTTAACAGGAGACTGGGCAGATACGCAGTATTTT.

This clonotype was observed many times. This rearrangement joins TRBV20-1 to TRBJ2-3; no firm D call. The V end lost 1 base, the J end lost 6 bases, and 5 bases lay between the germline ends. This CDR3 has 11 residues. Germline assignment: CDR1 DFQATT and CDR2 SNEGSKA (reference sequence). The CDR3 protein is CSARAGDTQYF. Written as DNA, the CDR3 is TGCAGTGCTAGAGCGGGCGATACGCAGTATTTT.

This clonotype was found many times. DNA of the CDR3: TGTGCCAGCTCATCCCTCACGGTAGTAGGCTACACCTTC. This sequence encodes CASSSLTVVGYTF. The rearrangement joins TRBV18 to TRBJ1-2; D is uncertain. Per the germline V gene, CDR1 is KGHSH and CDR2 is LQKENI. Trimming took 5 bases from V and 8 from J, leaving 15 bases between them. There are 13 residues in the CDR3.

This clonotype was observed at least ten times. The chain recombines TRBV27 with TRBJ2-7; D is ambiguous. The CDR3 runs to 10 residues. Trimming took 3 bases from V and 6 from J, leaving 3 bases between them. Germline V gene lookup returns CDR1 MNHEY and CDR2 SMNVEV (reference sequence). CDR3: CASSFGEQYF. The CDR3 DNA is TGTGCCAGCAGTTTTGGCGAGCAGTACTTC.

This clonotype occurred a few times. V is TRBV6-2 or TRBV6-3 and J is TRBJ2-4; the D gene is possibly TRBD2 (6 bases). Trimming took off 8 bases at V and 3 bases at J, with 20 bases between the two ends. This CDR3 spans 16 amino acids. From germline, CDR1 is MNHEY and CDR2 SVGEGT. The CDR3 sequence: CASGPWRALGKNIQYF. DNA of the CDR3: TGTGCCAGCGGGCCCTGGAGGGCCCTCGGCAAAAACATTCAGTACTTC.

In its sample, this clonotype was seen a few times. This sequence joins TRBV6-2 or TRBV6-3 and TRBJ2-7; D is possibly TRBD1 (6 bases). The germline V and J ends were trimmed by 6 bases and 2 bases, with 11 bases remaining between them. The CDR3 is made up of 13 amino acids. Per the germline V gene, CDR1 is MNHEY and CDR2 is SVGEGT. CDR3 bases: TGTGCCAGCAGCAACACAGGGCCCTACGAGCAGTACTTC. It translates to CASSNTGPYEQYF.

In its sample, this clonotype was seen a few times. The chain carries TRBV20-1 and TRBJ1-2; 7 nucleotides match TRBD1. V gave up 0 bases and J gave up 8 bases; unmatched junction bases: 9. Germline loops: CDR1 DFQATT, CDR2 SNEGSKA (reference sequence). The CDR3 runs to 14 residues. The CDR3 sequence is CSARDQGTAKGYTF. As DNA, the CDR3 is TGCAGTGCTAGAGATCAAGGGACAGCGAAGGGCTACACCTTC.

This clonotype was observed a handful of times. The genes are TRBV5-6 and TRBJ1-2; TRBD1 agrees at 7 bases. Germline CDR1 SGHDT, CDR2 YYEEEE. The CDR3 sequence is 15 residues long. J was trimmed by 2 bases and V by 3 bases; bases with no gene match: 7. CDR3 sequence: CASSSYDRVNYGYTF. The CDR3 region has the DNA TGTGCCAGCAGCTCGTACGACAGGGTGAACTATGGCTACACCTTC.

This clonotype was counted only a few times. This chain joins TRBV29-1 and TRBJ2-1; 9 bases fit TRBD2. V was pared by 4 bases and J by 0 bases, with 4 bases of the junction left unmatched. This CDR3 is built from 15 residues. Germline CDR1 SQVTM, CDR2 ANQGSEA. The CDR3 DNA reads TGCAGCGTTGCTCGTAGCGGGAGCTCCTACAATGAGCAGTTCTTC. It encodes CSVARSGSSYNEQFF.

This clonotype has a count of ten or more. The rearrangement uses TRBV29-1 and TRBJ2-5, with D hard to call. CDR1 and CDR2 from the germline V gene are SQVTM and ANQGSEA. CDR3 length: 12 amino acids. Trimming took off 2 bases at V and 1 base at J, with 5 bases between the two ends. In DNA, the CDR3 is TGCAGCGTTGAAAAGGGCCAAGAGACCCAGTACTTC. It yields the protein CSVEKGQETQYF.

The table lists this clonotype with a few counts. The chain carries TRBV9 and TRBJ2-3; 7 bases are a match to TRBD2. The V and J ends lost 2 bases and 4 bases, in that order; junction bases with no gene match: 7. The length of the CDR3 is 15 residues. Germline V gene lookup returns CDR1 SGDLS and CDR2 YYNGEE. This chain's CDR3 is CASSVGTGGPDTQYF. Written as DNA, the CDR3 is TGTGCCAGCAGCGTGGGGACGGGAGGACCAGATACGCAGTATTTT.

The table lists this clonotype with a few counts. The rearrangement links TRBV2 to TRBJ2-5; D possibly corresponds to TRBD2 (6 bases). Germline V CDR1 and CDR2: SNHLY, FYNNEI. Trimming removed 3 bases from V and 7 bases from J, with 12 bases in between. This CDR3 contains 13 residues. CDR3 loop: CASSDGTGATQYF. DNA of the CDR3: TGTGCCAGCAGTGACGGGACTGGCGCGACCCAGTACTTC.

With respect to this clonotype: One base away lies a much larger clone, so this may be a sequencing read error. The CDR3 protein is CSVWPEETYKQYF. CDR3 DNA sequence: TGCAGCGTTTGGCCGGAAGAGACCTACAAGCAGTACTTC. The rearrangement joins TRBV29-1 to TRBJ2-7, with no clear D. The germline V gene encodes CDR1 SQVTM and CDR2 ANQGSEA. The CDR3 length is 13 residues.

V is TRBV6-1 and J is TRBJ2-5; 13 nucleotides line up with TRBD2. CDR3 length equals 17 residues. V was pared by 5 bases and J by 2 bases, with 8 bases of the junction left unmatched. Germline V gene data show CDR1 as MNHNS and CDR2 as SASEGT. The CDR3 reads CASSKRLAGGLQETQYF. The CDR3 DNA sequence: TGTGCCAGCAGTAAAAGACTAGCGGGAGGACTTCAAGAGACCCAGTACTTC.

The chain recombines TRBV27 with TRBJ2-7, with 8 bases aligning to TRBD2. CDR3 length: 17 residues. After removal of 6 bases from V and 4 bases from J, the junction contained 17 bases not matched to a gene. The V gene's germline CDR1 is MNHEY and CDR2 SMNVEV (reference sequence). The CDR3 DNA is TGTGCCAGCAGGCTGGGGGCGTCTAGCGGGTTTATTTACGAGCAGTACTTC. Protein: CASRLGASSGFIYEQYF.

This clonotype was detected many times. This rearrangement joins TRBV9 to TRBJ2-7, with a weak D call TRBD1 (6 bases). CDR1 is SGDLS and CDR2 is YYNGEE in the germline V gene. Trimming removed 0 bases at V and 0 bases at J, with 7 bases between. CDR3 length: 14 residues. DNA of the CDR3: TGTGCCAGCAGCGTAGGGACAGACTCCTACGAGCAGTACTTC. Its translation is CASSVGTDSYEQYF.

This clonotype has just a few counts. CDR3 loop: CASRSSLNSPLHF. CDR3 nucleotides: TGTGCCAGCAGGTCGTCTCTGAATTCACCCCTCCACTTT. The chain links TRBV6-1 to TRBJ1-6; D not certain. The CDR3 contains 13 residues. Germline V gives CDR1 MNHNS, CDR2 SASEGT. V lost 6 bases and J 7 bases, leaving 10 bases between the germline ends.

This clonotype was seen more than once but under ten times. The chain joins TRBV5-6 to TRBJ2-7; TRBD2 aligns across 10 bases. After removal of 3 bases from V and 2 bases from J, the junction contained 5 bases not matched to a gene. Germline assignment: CDR1 SGHDT and CDR2 YYEEEE. The CDR3 has 15 amino acids. The CDR3 DNA reads TGTGCCAGCAGCTCTAGGACTAGCGGACCCTACGAGCAGTACTTC. It translates to CASSSRTSGPYEQYF. Variable domain in full (rest from reference TRBV5-6 and TRBJ2-7): DAGVTQSPTHLIKTRGQQVTLRCSPKSGHDTVSWYQQALGQGPQFIFQYYEEEERQRGNFPDRFSGHQFPNYSSELNVNALLLGDSALYLCASSSRTSGPYEQYFGPGTRLTVT.

Only a few counts were recorded for this clonotype. This sequence joins TRBV19 and TRBJ2-6; D remains unclear. Germline V lookup: CDR1 LNHDA, CDR2 SQIVND (reference sequence). CDR3 length: 13 amino acids. V was clipped by 7 bases and J by 0 bases, with 4 bases between them. The CDR3: CASKNSGANVLTF. The CDR3 nucleotides read TGTGCCAGTAAGAACTCTGGGGCCAACGTCCTGACTTTC. The full variable domain, rest sourced from reference TRBV19 and TRBJ2-6, is DGGITQSPKYLFRKEGQNVTLSCEQNLNHDAMYWYRQDPGQGLRLIYYSQIVNDFQKGDIAEGYSVSREKKESFPLTVTSAQKNPTAFYLCASKNSGANVLTFGAGSRLTVL.

The chain links TRBV7-2 to TRBJ2-1; D remains ambiguous. This CDR3 has 13 residues. The germline V gene encodes CDR1 SGHTA and CDR2 FQGNSA. V was shortened by 0 bases and J by 6 bases, with 6 bases between the two germline ends. CDR3 amino acids: CASSLAIGNEQFF. The CDR3 DNA sequence: TGTGCCAGCAGCTTAGCGATAGGCAATGAGCAGTTCTTC. Full variable domain (rest looked up from reference TRBV7-2 and TRBJ2-1): GAGVSQSPSNKVTEKGKDVELRCDPISGHTALYWYRQSLGQGLEFLIYFQGNSAPDKSGLPSDRFSAERTGGSVSTLTIQRTQQEDSAVYLCASSLAIGNEQFFGPGTRLTVL.

This clonotype was recorded many times. The V gene is TRBV5-1, the J gene TRBJ2-3, with a tentative D call TRBD2 (5 bases). From germline, CDR1 is SGHRS and CDR2 YFSETQ. The CDR3 is 11 amino acids. V lost 4 bases, J lost 8 bases, and 8 bases lay in between. The DNA of the CDR3 is TGCGCCAGCAGCCAAGAGGGTACGCAGTATTTT. This gives the protein CASSQEGTQYF.

This clonotype appeared many times. The genes are TRBV7-2 and TRBJ1-4; D unclear. CDR1 is SGHTA, CDR2 FQGNSA, per germline. The CDR3 spans 12 residues. Trimming shortened V by 5 bases and J by 7 bases, and 8 bases separated the two germline ends. The CDR3 DNA is TGTGCCAGCAGCACAAGAGGTGAAAAACTGTTTTTT. Translation gives CASSTRGEKLFF.